A single sample gave rise to the 20 T cell receptor beta chains below, sequenced in a study of T cell responses to AZD1222 COVID-19 vaccine (dated by TCRdb to the early 2020s). The time point label corresponds to: baseline before first vaccination. Library preparation used the immunoSEQ multiplex PCR assay. What TCRdb holds here is the immuneACCESS table cut down to in-frame rearrangements. Part of the clones is not present; checked against another copy, under half of the missing clones reflect an unresolved V gene, and the others are unexplained. The sample records about 150,000 clones, about nine tenths of which are singletons. The ten largest account for about 5% of the sample. Sequencing was performed on peripheral blood, taken on day 0 of AZD1222 vaccination. The receptors here all came from an adult in good health.

The chain joins TRBV12-5 to TRBJ2-1; 10 bases align to TRBD2. The CDR3 covers 15 residues. Germline V gives CDR1 LGHNT, CDR2 FRNRAP. The V gene end was trimmed by 5 bases and the J gene end by 4 bases; junction bases not matched to a gene: 5. The chain's CDR3 is CASGRRLAGYNEQFF. CDR3 bases: TGTGCTAGTGGTCGCCGACTAGCGGGTTACAATGAGCAGTTCTTC.

J is TRBJ1-2 and V is TRBV28; 8 positions match TRBD1. Germline V gene data show CDR1 as MDHEN and CDR2 as SYDVKM. The trim removed 7 bases at V and 4 bases at J, leaving 8 bases unmatched. This CDR3 has 14 residues. As DNA, the CDR3 is TGTGCCAGCACCCTTCGTGACAGGGGCTATGGCTACACCTTC. Protein product: CASTLRDRGYGYTF.

This clone was observed a handful of times. J is TRBJ2-7 and V is TRBV5-5; 7 nucleotides match TRBD2. Germline values: CDR1 SGHKS, CDR2 YYEKEE (reference sequence). J lost 5 bases, V lost 3 bases, and 5 bases had no gene match. The CDR3 has 13 residues. The CDR3 DNA follows: TGTGCCAGCAGCTCGAACGGGGGGAACGAGCAGTACTTC. As protein: CASSSNGGNEQYF.

The chain carries TRBV6-5 and TRBJ1-2, with D hard to call. The CDR3 totals 14 residues. The ends were cut back, 2 bases at V and 0 bases at J, with 7 bases in the middle. Germline V lookup: CDR1 MNHEY, CDR2 SVGAGI. The CDR3: CASSYVSANYGYTF. The CDR3 DNA reads as TGTGCCAGCAGTTACGTGTCAGCTAACTATGGCTACACCTTC.

In DNA form, the CDR3 reads TGTGCCAGCAGCTTCCGGAATGAGCAGTTCTTC. It encodes CASSFRNEQFF. The chain links TRBV7-9 to TRBJ2-1; D is ambiguous. This CDR3 is built from 11 residues. V was pared by 3 bases and J by 7 bases, with 4 bases between. Germline V CDR1 and CDR2: SEHNR, FQNEAQ (reference sequence).

The chain is built from TRBV10-2 and TRBJ2-7; D is unresolved. V lost 7 bases, J lost 0 bases, and 7 bases lay in between. Germline V lookup: CDR1 WSHSY, CDR2 SAAADI. The CDR3 has 12 residues. The CDR3 sequence is CASTGDSYEQYF. Here the CDR3 DNA reads TGCGCCAGCACCGGTGACTCCTACGAGCAGTACTTC.

The V and J genes are TRBV7-9 and TRBJ1-1, with a tentative D call TRBD1 (5 bases). The V gene lost 2 bases and the J gene lost 3 bases, with 7 bases spanning the gap. Germline V gives CDR1 SEHNR, CDR2 FQNEAQ (reference sequence). This CDR3 has 13 amino acids. The CDR3 sequence is CASSLSGDTEAFF. CDR3 nucleotide sequence: TGTGCCAGCAGCTTATCGGGGGACACTGAAGCTTTCTTT.

The chain is built from TRBV5-5 and TRBJ1-2, with 10 bases fitting TRBD1. The CDR3 length is 15 residues. Per germline, CDR1 SGHKS and CDR2 YYEKEE (reference sequence). V lost 5 bases, J lost 3 bases, and 7 bases stayed unmatched. The CDR3 loop reads CASRKGQGYDYGYTF. The DNA for the CDR3 is TGTGCCAGCAGGAAGGGACAGGGGTACGACTATGGCTACACCTTC.

The chain uses TRBV5-1 and TRBJ2-7; possible D gene TRBD2, 7 bases. Germline values: CDR1 SGHRS, CDR2 YFSETQ. The CDR3 has 15 amino acids. V lost 1 base and J lost 7, with 18 bases in between. CDR3 bases: TGCGCCAGCAGCTTGTCGGGGGGCGCCCGGAAGGAGCAGTACTTC. It codes for CASSLSGGARKEQYF.

In regard to this clone: Germline is not matched at one junction end, which may reflect a read error. The chain uses TRBV11-2 and TRBJ2-1, with a weak D call TRBD1 (5 bases). Germline assignment: CDR1 SGHAT and CDR2 FQNNGV. The CDR3 spans 18 residues. Written as DNA, the CDR3 is TGTGCCAGCAGCTCCCAAGGGGCTATCGGCTACTCCGACAATGAGCAGTTCTTC. Translation: CASSSQGAIGYSDNEQFF.

The V and J genes are TRBV12-5 and TRBJ2-1, with TRBD2 identical over 10 bases. The V gene's germline CDR1 is LGHNT and CDR2 FRNRAP. This CDR3 is 18 amino acids long. V lost 1 base and J lost 4; bases outside the gene matches: 10. DNA of the CDR3: TGTGCTAGTGGTTTGGCCCTAGCGGGAGCCGGCCAGTACAATGAGCAGTTCTTC. It yields the protein CASGLALAGAGQYNEQFF.

This chain links TRBV5-4 with TRBJ1-4; no reliable D call. Germline assignment: CDR1 SGHNT and CDR2 YYREEE (reference sequence). This CDR3 contains 15 residues. V dropped 3 bases and J dropped 8 bases, with 17 bases sitting between them. The CDR3 DNA sequence: TGTGCCAGCAGCTCGCGGACGGGCTCGGGCGAAAAACTGTTTTTT. It yields the protein CASSSRTGSGEKLFF.

The chain joins TRBV14 to TRBJ2-7, with D unclear. The V and J ends lost 4 bases and 0 bases respectively, with 10 bases between them. CDR3 size: 14 residues. Germline V lookup: CDR1 SGHDN, CDR2 FVKESK. CDR3: CASSRRASSYEQYF. CDR3 bases: TGTGCCAGCAGCCGCCGGGCTTCCTCCTACGAGCAGTACTTC. The full variable domain, its missing parts supplied by reference TRBV14 and TRBJ2-7, is EAGVTQFPSHSVIEKGQTVTLRCDPISGHDNLYWYRRVMGKEIKFLLHFVKESKQDESGMPNNRFLAERTGGTYSTLKVQPAELEDSGVYFCASSRRASSYEQYFGPGTRLTVT.

The CDR3 region is CASRITPGEQYF. The DNA for the CDR3 is TGTGCCAGCAGAATTACTCCGGGCGAGCAGTACTTC. The rearrangement uses TRBV6-5 and TRBJ2-7, with D hard to call. The germline gives CDR1 MNHEY, CDR2 SVGAGI. The CDR3 runs to 12 residues. With 6 bases removed from V and 6 bases from J, the gap between germline ends came to 12 bases.

The V gene is TRBV4-3, the J gene TRBJ1-1; the D is unclear. CDR3 size: 15 residues. Germline CDR1 and CDR2: LGHNA and YSLEER. V was clipped by 4 bases and J by 1 base, with 13 bases between them. DNA of the CDR3: TGCGCCAGCAGCCTTAGGCTCAAGGGGAACACTGAAGCTTTCTTT. This translates into CASSLRLKGNTEAFF.

The chain employs TRBV20-1 and TRBJ2-7, with D maybe TRBD1 (6 bases). Between the trimmed V and J ends, which lost 3 bases and 0 bases, there was a span of 15 bases. The CDR3 loop spans 15 amino acids. Germline assignment: CDR1 DFQATT and CDR2 SNEGSKA (reference sequence). This CDR3 is CSASSGTSPSYEQYF. CDR3 bases: TGCAGTGCTAGTTCCGGGACATCCCCCTCCTACGAGCAGTACTTC.

The chain has TRBV11-2 and TRBJ2-3; D is unresolved. CDR1 and CDR2 from the germline V gene are SGHAT and FQNNGV. Trimming took 0 bases from V and 2 from J, leaving 6 bases between them. The CDR3 covers 14 residues. The CDR3 here is CASSLDPLTDTQYF. The CDR3 DNA reads TGTGCCAGCAGCTTAGATCCACTCACAGATACGCAGTATTTT. The variable domain in full, with the rest retrieved from reference TRBV11-2 and TRBJ2-3, is EAGVAQSPRYKIIEKRQSVAFWCNPISGHATLYWYQQILGQGPKLLIQFQNNGVVDDSQLPKDRFSAERLKGVDSTLKIQPAKLEDSAVYLCASSLDPLTDTQYFGPGTRLTVL.

The chain uses TRBV28 and TRBJ2-2; no clear D gene. The V and J ends lost 5 bases and 0 bases respectively, with 4 bases between them. This CDR3 spans 13 amino acids. CDR1 and CDR2 (germline): MDHEN, SYDVKM. The CDR3: CASSATNTGELFF. The DNA of the CDR3 is TGTGCCAGCAGTGCAACGAACACCGGGGAGCTGTTTTTT.

This sequence joins TRBV5-5 and TRBJ2-7; the D call may be TRBD1 or TRBD2 (5 bases each). The V gene lost 5 bases and the J gene lost 4 bases, with 10 bases spanning the gap. The CDR3 has 12 amino acids. The V gene's germline CDR1 is SGHKS and CDR2 YYEKEE (reference sequence). This chain's CDR3 is CASRLGAYEQYF. Here the CDR3 DNA reads TGTGCCAGCAGACTAGGGGCGTACGAGCAGTACTTC.

This clone was seen a few times. The chain employs TRBV6-2 or TRBV6-3 and TRBJ2-2; D is unresolved. The CDR3 sequence is 17 residues long. Trimming shortened V by 2 bases and J by 0 bases, and 13 bases separated the two germline ends. Germline V lookup: CDR1 MNHEY, CDR2 SVGEGT. CDR3: CASSYPRSPTNTGELFF. CDR3 coding DNA: TGTGCCAGCAGTTACCCCCGGAGTCCCACGAACACCGGGGAGCTGTTTTTT.